The rows below give T cell receptor beta chains drawn from one sample of a study of OX40 agonist ivuxolimab in advanced cancers. This table comes from immunoSEQ multiplex PCR, and its TCRdb copy is limited to in-frame clones, with some not included. This table holds 9,500 to 12,000 clones, over 65% found once. The sequencing used CD4+ or CD8+ T cells sorted from blood, collected in a trial of the OX40 agonist ivuxolimab. The receptors originated from an adult with an advanced solid tumor such as melanoma, head and neck, liver or kidney cancer. The CDR3 runs from the conserved cysteine through the conserved F or W. The D gene is left open where the match is weak. Not all rows give a size; the values are once, few, many and, for expanded clones, a class.

clone size	V gene	J gene	D gene	CDR3 protein	CDR3 DNA
.	TRBV18	TRBJ2-4	.	CASSPRAGAKNIQYF	TGTGCCAGCTCACCACGCGCGGGGGCCAAAAACATTCAGTACTTC
.	TRBV7-9	TRBJ1-2	.	CASSSGGVYGYTF	TGTGCCAGCAGCTCCGGGGGAGTCTATGGCTACACCTTC
few	TRBV11-1	TRBJ2-7	TRBD2	CASSLERDVDYEQYF	TGTGCCAGCAGCTTAGAGCGGGACGTTGACTACGAGCAGTACTTC
.	TRBV7-3	TRBJ2-2	TRBD2	CASSLKRGSSGTGELFF	TGTGCCAGCAGCTTAAAAAGGGGTTCTAGCGGGACCGGGGAGCTGTTTTTT
.	TRBV27	TRBJ2-7	.	CASSPSFYEQYF	TGTGCCAGCAGCCCCAGTTTCTACGAGCAGTACTTC
.	TRBV27	TRBJ2-5	.	CASSLGGYPTIHQETQYF	TGTGCCAGCAGTTTAGGGGGTTACCCTACTATCCACCAAGAGACCCAGTACTTC
.	TRBV5-1	TRBJ1-3	TRBD1	CASSMGDRGSGNTIYF	TGCGCCAGCAGCATGGGGGACAGGGGCTCTGGAAACACCATATATTTT
.	TRBV5-1	TRBJ2-7	.	CASSSAPELGEQYF	TGCGCCAGCAGCAGCGCACCCGAATTAGGCGAGCAGTACTTC
.	TRBV5-5	TRBJ2-1	TRBD2	CASSFETSGYNEQFF	TGTGCCAGCAGCTTCGAAACTAGCGGTTACAATGAGCAGTTCTTC
.	TRBV4-3	TRBJ2-7	TRBD1	CASSQEDRGGYEQYF	TGCGCCAGCAGCCAGGAGGACAGGGGAGGATACGAGCAGTACTTC
.	TRBV11-2	TRBJ2-2	.	CASSRGTGELFF	TGTGCCAGCAGCCGGGGCACCGGGGAGCTGTTTTTT
.	TRBV2	TRBJ1-1	.	CASKPNTEAFF	TGTGCCAGCAAGCCGAACACTGAAGCTTTCTTT
.	TRBV5-8	TRBJ1-4	.	CASSVRLRTNEKLFF	TGTGCCAGCAGCGTACGCTTGCGGACTAATGAAAAACTGTTTTTT
.	TRBV29-1	TRBJ1-1	.	CSAPLGATEAFF	TGCAGCGCCCCGTTGGGTGCCACTGAAGCTTTCTTT
.	TRBV5-1	TRBJ1-2	.	CASSLDRGPNYGYTF	TGCGCCAGCAGCTTGGATCGGGGGCCTAACTATGGCTACACCTTC
.	TRBV7-9	TRBJ1-4	.	CASSSRTGINEKLFF	TGTGCCAGCAGCTCTCGTACAGGGATTAATGAAAAACTGTTTTTT
few	TRBV7-2	TRBJ2-3	TRBD1	CASSLKWTGVADTQYF	TGTGCCAGCAGCTTAAAGTGGACAGGGGTGGCAGATACGCAGTATTTT
.	TRBV2	TRBJ2-3	TRBD2	CASKDSGGLSTDTQYF	TGTGCCAGCAAGGACAGCGGGGGCCTTAGCACAGATACGCAGTATTTT
.	TRBV7-1	TRBJ1-2	.	CASSPLEGPVGYTF	TGTGCCAGCAGCCCCTTGGAGGGGCCTGTTGGCTACACCTTC
.	TRBV7-9	TRBJ1-2	.	CASSLVQGGHGYTF	TGTGCCAGCAGCTTAGTCCAAGGCGGGCATGGCTACACCTTC
.	TRBV6-5	TRBJ2-5	TRBD2	CASSPSGGDQETQYF	TGTGCCAGCAGTCCAAGCGGGGGGGACCAAGAGACCCAGTACTTC
medium-sized	TRBV27	TRBJ2-7	.	CATQTLGSYEQYF	TGTGCCACCCAAACGCTGGGATCCTACGAGCAGTACTTC
.	TRBV7-1	TRBJ2-6	.	CASSGGERGQSRANVLTF	TGTGCCAGCAGCGGGGGTGAACGAGGACAAAGTCGGGCCAACGTCCTGACTTTC
.	TRBV19	TRBJ2-5	.	CASSIEGGRQTQYF	TGTGCCAGTAGTATAGAGGGCGGTAGGCAGACCCAGTACTTC